This T cell receptor beta chain was identified during a study of shared clonotypes between healthy human individuals. Study findings and constraints: Sampling included only blood; tissue repertoires likely differ. Since donors were few, the genetic and exposure-history diversity represented was limited. Non-shared clonotypes showed lower generation probabilities than clonotypes common to all four donors.

Positive CCR7 selection of CD45RO-negative cells yielded the naive CD8 cells, and terminally differentiated effector memory CD45RA+ cells were excluded. The CDR3 spans 13 residues. V gave up 2 bases and J gave up 4 bases, with 9 bases separating them. Germline CDR1 is MNHEY and CDR2 is SMNVEV (reference sequence). Comments on this clone: Its antigen is as yet unknown. The sample has other DNA sequences that encode this CDR3 too.

This was a deep-level run. Method: immunoSEQ multiplex PCR; TCRdb's copy keeps in-frame clones and lacks some. The sample has around 2,000,000 clones; about 93% are singletons. This sequence originates from a man between 18 and 29 years old in good health. Some clones in this sample may be carry-over from other donors' samples. Sequencing was performed on naive CD8+ T cells from PBMCs. This sequence joins TRBV27 and TRBJ2-7; D unresolved. CDR3 region: CASSLGTGYEQYF. The CDR3 DNA follows: TGTGCCAGCAGTTTAGGAACCGGTTACGAGCAGTACTTC.